The next 13 T cell receptor beta chains were all read from a single sample in a study of T cells in Graves' hyperthyroidism and ophthalmopathy. Amplified TCR beta CDR3 regions came from RNA transcripts. HTBI primers were used for first-round RT-PCR of the TCR CDR3. TCRdb redid the calling of the multiplex PCR reads with MiXCR, one entry per CDR3 protein. The sample lists around 490,000 distinct CDR3 sequences, 15% to 20% occurring once. Sequenced input: blood. Every receptor here comes from a man aged 35-49 years with Graves' ophthalmopathy.

The J gene is TRBJ1-5, the V gene TRBV24-1; D remains ambiguous. In germline, CDR1 is KGHDR, CDR2 SFDVKD. V dropped 2 bases and J dropped 4 bases, with 8 bases sitting between them. The CDR3 sequence is 14 residues long. The CDR3 DNA follows: TGTGCCACCAGTGATTCGGTCAGTAATCAGCCCCAGCATTTT. Translation gives CATSDSVSNQPQHF.

This clonotype has more than one count but fewer than ten. This chain connects TRBV20-1 to TRBJ2-3; 7 bases fit TRBD2. Unmatched junction bases numbered 10, after V lost 1 base and J lost 0 bases. The CDR3 spans 17 residues. Germline V gene lookup returns CDR1 DFQATT and CDR2 SNEGSKA (reference sequence). The CDR3 sequence is CSARAYQLAKSTDTQYF. Written as DNA, the CDR3 is TGCAGTGCTAGAGCCTACCAACTAGCGAAAAGCACAGATACGCAGTATTTT.

This clonotype was counted between two and nine times. The chain joins TRBV18 to TRBJ2-4; a possible D gene is TRBD1 (6 bases). V dropped 4 bases and J dropped 0 bases, with 10 bases sitting between them. This CDR3 comprises 15 residues. Per the germline V gene, CDR1 is KGHSH and CDR2 is LQKENI. CDR3 sequence: CASSRDTLAKNIQYF. The CDR3 DNA reads TGTGCCAGCTCACGGGACACTTTAGCCAAAAACATTCAGTACTTC.

The chain combines TRBV20-1 with TRBJ2-7; the D gene is possibly TRBD1 (6 bases). Trimming took 5 bases from V and 0 from J, leaving 14 bases between them. The CDR3 totals 14 residues. In germline, CDR1 is DFQATT, CDR2 SNEGSKA (reference sequence). The CDR3 here is CSAQGTFLSYEQYF. The CDR3 coding sequence is TGCAGTGCTCAGGGGACATTCCTCTCCTACGAGCAGTACTTC.

This clonotype was seen more than once but under ten times. The chain links TRBV12-3 or TRBV12-4 to TRBJ1-5; no firm D call. The CDR3 spans 14 residues. The V end was cut by 0 bases, the J end by 4 bases, with 7 bases between. DNA of the CDR3: TGTGCCAGCAGTTTAGCCTTGGGGAATCAGCCCCAGCATTTT. Translating gives CASSLALGNQPQHF.

There are many counts of this clonotype. V gene TRBV28 combines with J gene TRBJ2-7; D perhaps matches TRBD2 (5 bases). From germline, CDR1 is MDHEN and CDR2 SYDVKM. The CDR3 extends over 14 amino acids. V was trimmed by 3 bases and J by 3 bases, leaving 12 bases between them. In nucleotides, the CDR3 is TGTGCCAGCAGTTTGCGGGCCGAGGGCTACGAGCAGTACTTC. This sequence encodes CASSLRAEGYEQYF.

This clonotype was counted many times. This chain uses TRBV30 with TRBJ1-2, with D hard to call. The V end lost 1 base, the J end lost 9 bases, and 9 bases lay between the germline ends. Germline-derived CDR1 and CDR2 are GTSNPN and SVGIG (reference sequence). This CDR3 spans 11 amino acids. The CDR3 DNA reads TGTGCCTGGAGTGGTGACGGCAGCTACACCTTC. Its protein product is CAWSGDGSYTF.

This clonotype was counted at least ten times. J is TRBJ1-1 and V is TRBV2; maybe TRBD1 (6 bases). This CDR3 has 12 amino acids. CDR1 SNHLY and CDR2 FYNNEI come from the germline V gene. CDR3 sequence (DNA): TGTGTGAGACAGGAGATGAACACTGAAGCTTTCTTT. Translating gives CVRQEMNTEAFF.

V and J are TRBV19 and TRBJ2-2, with D unclear. Germline CDR1 LNHDA, CDR2 SQIVND (reference sequence). V was cut by 3 bases and J by 1 base, with 12 bases left in between. This CDR3 is built from 16 residues. CDR3 bases: TGTGCCAGTAGTATTGGTCGGAGAATGAACACCGGGGAGCTGTTTTTT. This translates into CASSIGRRMNTGELFF.

This clonotype was seen ten or more times. The chain combines TRBV18 with TRBJ1-1; 8 positions agree with TRBD1. With V trimmed by 3 bases and J by 3 bases, 6 bases remained unmatched. The CDR3 has 15 amino acids. Germline V gives CDR1 KGHSH, CDR2 LQKENI. The CDR3 DNA is TGTGCCAGCTCACCGACGACAGGGGCGGACACTGAAGCTTTCTTT. Amino acid sequence: CASSPTTGADTEAFF.

This clonotype has a handful of counts. One base away lies a much larger clone, so this may be a sequencing read error. The rearrangement links TRBV6-2 or TRBV6-3 to TRBJ2-7; D is possibly TRBD2 (6 bases). CDR3 length equals 16 residues. Between the trimmed V and J ends, which lost 2 bases and 6 bases, there was a span of 20 bases. The germline gives CDR1 MNHEY, CDR2 SVGEGT. In DNA, the CDR3 is TGTGCCAGCAGTTACCTCCCCGGGGCCCCAGCGGGCGAGCAGTACTTC. Translating it yields CASSYLPGAPAGEQYF.

The chain uses TRBV27 and TRBJ1-1, with D possibly matching TRBD1 (5 bases). V lost 0 bases, J lost 4 bases, and 15 bases lay in between. The CDR3 runs to 16 residues. Germline CDR1 is MNHEY and CDR2 is SMNVEV (reference sequence). The CDR3 protein is CASSLSGAPLGTEAFF. As DNA, the CDR3 is TGTGCCAGCAGTTTATCAGGGGCCCCCTTGGGCACTGAAGCTTTCTTT.

This clonotype showed up just a few times. V and J are TRBV5-1 and TRBJ1-4; TRBD1 matches at 7 bases. Germline trimming cut 4 bases from V and 8 bases from J; bases unmatched to any gene: 5. Germline-derived CDR1 and CDR2 are SGHRS and YFSETQ. This CDR3 comprises 13 residues. The CDR3 region is CASSETGREKLFF. CDR3 nucleotide sequence: TGCGCCAGCAGCGAGACAGGGCGAGAAAAACTGTTTTTT.